This TCR beta chain was identified during a study of shared clonotypes between healthy human individuals. The V gene lost 8 bases and the J gene lost 4 bases, with 18 bases spanning the gap. Germline V gives CDR1 LNHDA, CDR2 SQIVND (reference sequence). This CDR3 has 15 amino acids. Deep-level assay runs were performed. TCRdb keeps only in-frame clones here, not all; method: immunoSEQ multiplex PCR. The data contain around 600,000 clones, almost 97% of them seen just once; the ten biggest clones take up 0.055% to 0.07%. The genes are TRBV19 and TRBJ2-1, with D perhaps matching TRBD1 or TRBD2 (5 bases each). What was sequenced was naive CD4+ T cells sorted from blood. The sample's subset: CD45RA+ positively selected. The clonotype originates from a woman aged 25 to 39 in good health. The CDR3 DNA is TGTGCCAGTGGGGGAGTGGTCACCGAATACAATGAGCAGTTCTTC. Translation gives CASGGVVTEYNEQFF.